This T cell receptor beta chain was identified during a study of T cells in pancreatic ductal adenocarcinoma (dated by TCRdb to about 2017). Some background on the complete study: To learn about the adaptive T-cell response arising naturally, investigators profiled where tumor-infiltrating CD8+ T cells, together with suppressive cells, were located within resected pancreatic ductal adenocarcinoma, how abundant they were, and what qualities they showed. Overall study results and their limits: Tumor versus blood clonality comparisons may be biased because tumors are enriched in CD45RO+ effector rather than naive T cells, biasing toward lower diversity. There was no significant difference in T-cell clonality between tumor and blood, where mean clonality was about 0.112 for tumors and 0.06 to 0.085 for blood. Blood samples had more total productive templates and 7 to 10-fold more unique clonotypes than tumor samples. Because most pancreatic cancer patients present with inoperable disease, the resected cohort was biased toward the minority with early-stage disease.

The pancreatic ductal adenocarcinoma patients who were selected had gone through surgery without receiving any neoadjuvant therapy. Peripheral blood was collected in heparin tubes, and PBMCs were then isolated from the blood with a histopaque density gradient and cryopreserved in about 10% DMSO. Using the DNeasy Blood and Tissue Kit with Proteinase K and RNase treatment, genomic DNA was extracted from about 7 PBMC and nine or ten flash-frozen tumor specimens. The immunoSEQ hsTCRB kit was used to amplify TCR beta CDR3 regions from genomic DNA. An Illumina HiSeq system was used for high-throughput TRB CDR3 sequencing. In the source study's methods: Sequencing reads were analyzed with the immunoSEQ software, and nonproductive sequences with premature stops or frame-shifts were excluded. Repertoire clonality was computed as one minus Shannon entropy normalized by log2 of the number of unique productive sequences. Not all clones reach the TCRdb copy of this immuneACCESS table, which keeps in-frame sequences only. Checked studies attribute under half of the gap to unresolved V genes and leave the rest unexplained. Clone size and V and J calls were adopted from that table, with D and trimming inferred from the DNA. Within this sample are 15,000 to 20,000 clones, with about nine tenths of them counted one time only. The leading ten clones occupy around 0.94% of the sample.

Regarding this clone: The antigen it binds to is not known. Base qualities are not provided; no much larger clone lies one nucleotide away.

Here V drops 5 bases and J drops 6 bases, and the junction holds 10 bases not matched to any gene. Reading the germline V gene gives CDR1 SGHTA and CDR2 FQGTGA. From cysteine to phenylalanine, the CDR3 is 17 amino acids long. The sequence is cut down to CDR3 DNA, 51 bases in frame from base 1. The rearranged segments are TRBV7-3 and TRBJ2-1, with 13 junctional bases fitting TRBD2. The receptor was derived from a human donor with pancreatic ductal adenocarcinoma. Sample: PBMCs. The sequence in DNA is TGTGCCAGCAGCCTCTTCAGCGGGACTAGCGGGGTCAATGAGCAGTTCTTC. Its translation is CASSLFSGTSGVNEQFF.